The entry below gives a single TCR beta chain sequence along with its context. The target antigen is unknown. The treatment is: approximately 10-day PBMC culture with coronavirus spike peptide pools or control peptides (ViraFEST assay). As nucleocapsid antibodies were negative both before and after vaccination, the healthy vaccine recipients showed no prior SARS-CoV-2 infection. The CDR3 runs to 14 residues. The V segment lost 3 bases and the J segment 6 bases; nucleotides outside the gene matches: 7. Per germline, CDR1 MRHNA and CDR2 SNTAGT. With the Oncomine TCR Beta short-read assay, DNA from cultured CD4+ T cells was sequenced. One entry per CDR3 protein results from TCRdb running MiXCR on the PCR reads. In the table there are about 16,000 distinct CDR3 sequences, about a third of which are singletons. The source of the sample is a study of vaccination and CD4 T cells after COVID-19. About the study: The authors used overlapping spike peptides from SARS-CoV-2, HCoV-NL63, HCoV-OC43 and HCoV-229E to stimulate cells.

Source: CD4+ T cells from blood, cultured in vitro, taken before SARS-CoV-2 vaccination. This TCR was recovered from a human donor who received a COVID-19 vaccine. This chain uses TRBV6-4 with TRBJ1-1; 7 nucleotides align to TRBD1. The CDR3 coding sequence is TGTGCCAGCAGTGAAGTAGGGGGCGAATCTGAAGCTTTCTTT. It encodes CASSEVGGESEAFF.